The clone carrying this T cell receptor (beta chain) has more than one count but fewer than ten. Its antigen is still unknown. TCRdb's copy holds only in-frame clones and misses some; the assay was immunoSEQ multiplex PCR. The table lists tens of thousands of clones, under 80% of them singletons. These data originate in a study of immune evolution from preneoplasia to lung adenocarcinoma. The overall study: HLA loss of heterozygosity: roughly 6.4% AIS, 15% MIA, about 32% ADC, none AAH.

Findings of the study overall: Top clone share appeared to fall from AAH through AIS, MIA, adenocarcinoma.

The CDR3 runs 15 residues. V lost 2 bases and J lost 3, with 14 bases in between. CDR1 is MNHNS, CDR2 SASEGT, per germline. V usage is TRBV6-1 and J usage is TRBJ2-7; D is undetermined. This clonotype originated in a person between 55 and 70 years old with lung adenocarcinoma. The specimen sequenced was FFPE invasive lung adenocarcinoma tissue. The CDR3 sequence: CASSETMAVYYEQYF. CDR3 bases: TGTGCCAGCAGTGAAACGATGGCGGTTTACTACGAGCAGTACTTC.